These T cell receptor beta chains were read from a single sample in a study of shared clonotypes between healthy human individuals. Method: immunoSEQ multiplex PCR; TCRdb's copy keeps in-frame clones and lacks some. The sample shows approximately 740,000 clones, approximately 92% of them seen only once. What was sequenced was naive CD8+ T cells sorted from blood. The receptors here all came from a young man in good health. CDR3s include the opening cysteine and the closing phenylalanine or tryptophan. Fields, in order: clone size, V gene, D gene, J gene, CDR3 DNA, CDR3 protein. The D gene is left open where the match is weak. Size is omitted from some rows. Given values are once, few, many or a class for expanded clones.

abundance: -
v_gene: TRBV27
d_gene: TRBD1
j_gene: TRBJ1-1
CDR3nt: TGTGCCAGCAGTTTTCCGACAGGGGAAGCTTTCTTT
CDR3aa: CASSFPTGEAFF

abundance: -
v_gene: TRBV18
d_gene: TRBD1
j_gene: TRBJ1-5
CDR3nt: TGTGCCAGCTCACCAGAAAGGACAGGGAGAAATCAGCCCCAGCATTTT
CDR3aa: CASSPERTGRNQPQHF

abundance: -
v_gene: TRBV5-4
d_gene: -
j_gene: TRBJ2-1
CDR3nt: TGTGCCAGCAGCCCAGGACCAGGCTCGAATGAGCAGTTCTTC
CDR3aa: CASSPGPGSNEQFF

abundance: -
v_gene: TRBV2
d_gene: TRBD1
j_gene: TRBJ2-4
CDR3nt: TGTGCCAGCAGTCGAAGCAGGGACAGGGACAAAAACATTCAGTACTTC
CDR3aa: CASSRSRDRDKNIQYF

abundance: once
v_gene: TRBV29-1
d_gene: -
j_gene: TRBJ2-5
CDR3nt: TGCAGCGTTGAAGGAAACAGATACCAAGAGACCCAGTACTTC
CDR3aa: CSVEGNRYQETQYF

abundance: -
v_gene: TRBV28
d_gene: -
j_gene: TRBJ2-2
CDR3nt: TGTGCCAGCACCTTTTGGGGTGATCGAATTGGGGAGCTGTTTTTT
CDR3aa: CASTFWGDRIGELFF

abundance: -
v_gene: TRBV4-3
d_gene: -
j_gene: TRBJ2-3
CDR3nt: TGCGCCAGCAGCCAAGATGGGGCAGGGTCAGATACGCAGTATTTT
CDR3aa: CASSQDGAGSDTQYF

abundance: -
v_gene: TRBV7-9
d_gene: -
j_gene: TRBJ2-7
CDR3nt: TGTGCCAGCAGCTTAGGTGGAGCTAGTGAGCAGTACTTC
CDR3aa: CASSLGGASEQYF

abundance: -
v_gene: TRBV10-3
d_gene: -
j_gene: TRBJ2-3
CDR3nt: TGTGCCATCAGTGAGAGGGCTGAAGGGGATACGCAGTATTTT
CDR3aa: CAISERAEGDTQYF

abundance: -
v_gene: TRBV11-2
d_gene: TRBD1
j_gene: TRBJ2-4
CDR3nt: TGTGCCAGCAGCTTAGCTGAGGGACAGGTGAGGTACTTC
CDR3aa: CASSLAEGQVRYF

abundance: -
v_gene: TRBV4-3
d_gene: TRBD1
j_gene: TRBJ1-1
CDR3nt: TGCGCCAGCAGCCCGTTGCGGGGACAGGGCTACACTGAAGCTTTCTTT
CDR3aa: CASSPLRGQGYTEAFF

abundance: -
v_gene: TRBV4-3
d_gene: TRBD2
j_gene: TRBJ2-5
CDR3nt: TGCGCCAGCAGCCAAGGCGGGAGCACAGAGACCCAGTACTTC
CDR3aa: CASSQGGSTETQYF

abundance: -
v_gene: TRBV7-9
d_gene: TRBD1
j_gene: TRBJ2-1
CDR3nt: TGTGCCAGCAGGACCACAGGGGGTGAGCAGTTCTTC
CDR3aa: CASRTTGGEQFF

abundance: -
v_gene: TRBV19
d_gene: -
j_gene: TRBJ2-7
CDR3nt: TGTGCCAGTAGTATAGATGGACAAAACTACGAGCAGTACTTC
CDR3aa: CASSIDGQNYEQYF

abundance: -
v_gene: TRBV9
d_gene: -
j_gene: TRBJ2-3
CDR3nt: TGTGCCAGCAGCGTTAGCGGCCTAGGCACAGATACGCAGTATTTT
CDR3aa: CASSVSGLGTDTQYF

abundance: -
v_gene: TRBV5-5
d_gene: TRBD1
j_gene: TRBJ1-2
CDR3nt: TGTGCCAGCAGGGGGACAGGGATCTATGGCTACACCTTC
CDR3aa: CASRGTGIYGYTF

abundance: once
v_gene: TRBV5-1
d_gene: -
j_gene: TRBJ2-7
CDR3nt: TGCGCCAGCAGCTGGGAGACTAGCGAGCAGTACTTC
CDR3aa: CASSWETSEQYF

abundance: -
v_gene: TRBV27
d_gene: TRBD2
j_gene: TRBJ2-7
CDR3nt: TGTGCCACGGGGGGGATGGGCTACGAGCAGTACTTC
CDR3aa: CATGGMGYEQYF

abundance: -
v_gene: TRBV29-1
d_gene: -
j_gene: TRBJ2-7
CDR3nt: TGCAGCGTTGTGAGGATTGGGGGTCAAGGGTACGAGCAGTACTTC
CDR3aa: CSVVRIGGQGYEQYF

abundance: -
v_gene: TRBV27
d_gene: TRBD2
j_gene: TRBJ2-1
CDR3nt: TGTGCCAGCAGTTGGGCGGGAGTTGGAAATGAGCAGTTCTTC
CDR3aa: CASSWAGVGNEQFF

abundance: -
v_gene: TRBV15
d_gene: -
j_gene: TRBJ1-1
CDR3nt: TGTGCCACCAGCAGAGTACTAAGGGCTCGGGGCACTGAAGCTTTCTTT
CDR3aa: CATSRVLRARGTEAFF

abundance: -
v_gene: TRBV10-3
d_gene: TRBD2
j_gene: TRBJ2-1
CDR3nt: TGTGCCATCAGGGCGGGGGGCAATGAGCAGTTCTTC
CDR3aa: CAIRAGGNEQFF

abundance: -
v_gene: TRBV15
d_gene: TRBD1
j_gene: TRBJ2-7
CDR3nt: TGTGCCACCAGCAGACCCGGACAGGAGATTAACGAGCAGTACTTC
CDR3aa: CATSRPGQEINEQYF

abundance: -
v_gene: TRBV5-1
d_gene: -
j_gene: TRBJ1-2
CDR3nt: TGCGCCAGCAGCTTGGCTGGGGAGATCTATGGCTACACCTTC
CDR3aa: CASSLAGEIYGYTF

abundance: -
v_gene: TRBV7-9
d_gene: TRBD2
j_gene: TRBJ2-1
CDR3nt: TGTGCCAGCAGCTTAGGATGGACTAGCGGGATGGAGCAGTTCTTC
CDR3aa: CASSLGWTSGMEQFF

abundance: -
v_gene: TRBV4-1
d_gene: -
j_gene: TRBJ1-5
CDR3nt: TGCGCCAGCAGCCAAATTCTGGATGGTCAGCCCCAGCATTTT
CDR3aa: CASSQILDGQPQHF

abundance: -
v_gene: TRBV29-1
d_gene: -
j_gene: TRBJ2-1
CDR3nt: TGCAGCGTTGTCGGACTTCCGAGCTCCTACAATGAGCAGTTCTTC
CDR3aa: CSVVGLPSSYNEQFF

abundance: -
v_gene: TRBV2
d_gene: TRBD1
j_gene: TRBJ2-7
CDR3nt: TGTGCCAGCAGTGCCGGGACAGGGGATTGGGGGTACTTC
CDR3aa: CASSAGTGDWGYF

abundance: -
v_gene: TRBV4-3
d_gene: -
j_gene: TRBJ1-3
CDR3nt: TGCGCCAGCTGTGAAGGTGTCTCTGGAAACACCATATATTTT
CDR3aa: CASCEGVSGNTIYF

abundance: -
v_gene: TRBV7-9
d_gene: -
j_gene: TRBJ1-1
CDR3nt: TGTGCCAGCAGCCCCCCCGGAAGCACTGAAGCTTTCTTT
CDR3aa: CASSPPGSTEAFF

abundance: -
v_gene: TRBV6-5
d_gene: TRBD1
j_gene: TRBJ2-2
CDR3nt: TGTGCCAGCAGTAAATCAGGGGGCGTCGTCGGGGAGCTGTTTTTT
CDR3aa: CASSKSGGVVGELFF

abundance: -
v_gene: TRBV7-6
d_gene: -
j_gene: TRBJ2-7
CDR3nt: TGTGCCAGCAGCCAAAGGCGGGCGGGAAGGCACGAGCAGTACTTC
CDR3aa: CASSQRRAGRHEQYF

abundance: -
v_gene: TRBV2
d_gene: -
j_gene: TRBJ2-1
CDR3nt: TGTGCCAGCAGTGGAACGGGACACACCTACAATGAGCAGTTCTTC
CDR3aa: CASSGTGHTYNEQFF

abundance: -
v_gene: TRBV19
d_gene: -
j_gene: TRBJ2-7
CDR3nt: TGTGCCAGCTCTAGCTTGAGGCGCCCCTACGAGCAGTACTTC
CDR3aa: CASSSLRRPYEQYF

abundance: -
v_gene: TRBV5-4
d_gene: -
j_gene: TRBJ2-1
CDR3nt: TGTGCCAGCAGCTCCCAGTTTCATGAGCAGTTCTTC
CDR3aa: CASSSQFHEQFF

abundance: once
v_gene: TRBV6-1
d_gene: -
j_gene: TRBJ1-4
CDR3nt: TGTGCCAGCAGTGAACTACAGACCGCCAATGAAAAACTGTTTTTT
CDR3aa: CASSELQTANEKLFF

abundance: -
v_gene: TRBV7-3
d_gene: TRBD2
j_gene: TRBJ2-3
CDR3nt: TGTGCCAGCAGCCCCTCGCTCGGGAGGGCGGATACGCAGTATTTT
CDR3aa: CASSPSLGRADTQYF

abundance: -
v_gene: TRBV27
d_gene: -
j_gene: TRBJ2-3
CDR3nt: TGTGCCAGCAGTAGCCAGGCCGCTAGCACAGATACGCAGTATTTT
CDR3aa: CASSSQAASTDTQYF

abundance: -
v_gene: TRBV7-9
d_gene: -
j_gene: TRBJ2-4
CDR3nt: TGTGCCAGCAGCTTTCGCAGGCAAAACATTCAGTACTTC
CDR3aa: CASSFRRQNIQYF

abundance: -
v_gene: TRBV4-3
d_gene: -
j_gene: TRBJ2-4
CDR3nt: TGCGCCAGCAGCCAAGATAACGGAGGAGCCAAAAACATTCAGTACTTC
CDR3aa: CASSQDNGGAKNIQYF

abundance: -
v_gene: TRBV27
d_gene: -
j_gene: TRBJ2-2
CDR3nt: TGTGCCAGCAGTGACTACCCCGCGCGATCCGGGGAGCTGTTTTTT
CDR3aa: CASSDYPARSGELFF

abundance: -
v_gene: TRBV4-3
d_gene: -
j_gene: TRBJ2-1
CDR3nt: TGCGCCAGCAGCTACCGGGACGGTGACAATGAGCAGTTCTTC
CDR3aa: CASSYRDGDNEQFF

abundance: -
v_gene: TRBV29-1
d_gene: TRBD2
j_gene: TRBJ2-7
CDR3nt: TGCAGCGTTGAAGCCTTAGAGCGGGGTGCCTACGAGCAGTACTTC
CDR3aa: CSVEALERGAYEQYF

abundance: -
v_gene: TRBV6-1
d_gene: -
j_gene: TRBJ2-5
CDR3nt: TGTGCCAGCAGCCTCGGGGAGACCCAGTACTTC
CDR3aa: CASSLGETQYF

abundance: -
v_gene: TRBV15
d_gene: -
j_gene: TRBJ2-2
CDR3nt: TGTGCCACCAGCGGACACCAGCAAAGAGCGGTCGGGGAGCTGTTTTTT
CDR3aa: CATSGHQQRAVGELFF

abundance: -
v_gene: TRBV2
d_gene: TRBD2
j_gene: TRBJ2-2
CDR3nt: TGTGCCAGCAGTGCGTGGGAGGGCCTGAACACCGGGGAGCTGTTTTTT
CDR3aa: CASSAWEGLNTGELFF

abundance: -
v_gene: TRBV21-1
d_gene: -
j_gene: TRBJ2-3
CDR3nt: TGTGCCAGCAGCAAAGCGTGCACAGATACGCAGTATTTT
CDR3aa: CASSKACTDTQYF

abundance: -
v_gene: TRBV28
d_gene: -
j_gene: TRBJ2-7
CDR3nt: TGTGCCAGCAGTTTACGGGCTCCCCCCTTAGAGTTGGTCTACGAGCAGTACTTC
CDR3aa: CASSLRAPPLELVYEQYF

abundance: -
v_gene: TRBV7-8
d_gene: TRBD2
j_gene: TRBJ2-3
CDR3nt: TGTGCCAGCAGACCTCGACTAGCGGGCAGCACAGATACGCAGTATTTT
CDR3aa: CASRPRLAGSTDTQYF

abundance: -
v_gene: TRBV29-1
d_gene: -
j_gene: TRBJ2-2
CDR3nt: TGCAGCGCTCAGGGGGGCACCGGGGAGCTGTTTTTT
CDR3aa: CSAQGGTGELFF

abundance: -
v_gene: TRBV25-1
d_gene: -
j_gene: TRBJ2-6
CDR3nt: TGTGCCAGCAGTGAATCCGGGTATGGGGCCAACGTCCTGACTTTC
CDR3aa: CASSESGYGANVLTF

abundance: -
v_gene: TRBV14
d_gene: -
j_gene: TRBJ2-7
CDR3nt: TGTGCCAGCAGTGCCTCCTACGAGCAGTACTTC
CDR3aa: CASSASYEQYF

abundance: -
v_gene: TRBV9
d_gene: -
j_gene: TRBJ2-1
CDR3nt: TGTGCCAGCAGCCACCGGGACTACAATGAGCAGTTCTTC
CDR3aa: CASSHRDYNEQFF

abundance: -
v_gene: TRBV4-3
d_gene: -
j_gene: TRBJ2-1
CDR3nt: TGCGCCAGCAGCCAATACAGGGATTCGGGCTACAATGAGCAGTTCTTC
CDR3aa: CASSQYRDSGYNEQFF

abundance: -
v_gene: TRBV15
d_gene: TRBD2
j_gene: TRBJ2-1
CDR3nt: TGTGCCACCTCGACAGAGGTCACCCAAAGCGGGAAGGTAGTGGTGTACAATGAGCAGTTCTTC
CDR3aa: CATSTEVTQSGKVVVYNEQFF

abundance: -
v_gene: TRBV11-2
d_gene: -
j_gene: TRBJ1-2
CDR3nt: TGTGCCAGGACAAACGGACCGCCGGGGTATGGCTACACCTTC
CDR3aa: CARTNGPPGYGYTF

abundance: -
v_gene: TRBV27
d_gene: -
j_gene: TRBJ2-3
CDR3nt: TGTGCCAGCGGTCGGGGGAGCGTGTTCGCAGATACGCAGTATTTT
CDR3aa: CASGRGSVFADTQYF

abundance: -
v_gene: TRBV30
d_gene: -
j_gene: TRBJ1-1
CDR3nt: TGTGCCTGGAACGGGATGAACACTGAAGCTTTCTTT
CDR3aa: CAWNGMNTEAFF